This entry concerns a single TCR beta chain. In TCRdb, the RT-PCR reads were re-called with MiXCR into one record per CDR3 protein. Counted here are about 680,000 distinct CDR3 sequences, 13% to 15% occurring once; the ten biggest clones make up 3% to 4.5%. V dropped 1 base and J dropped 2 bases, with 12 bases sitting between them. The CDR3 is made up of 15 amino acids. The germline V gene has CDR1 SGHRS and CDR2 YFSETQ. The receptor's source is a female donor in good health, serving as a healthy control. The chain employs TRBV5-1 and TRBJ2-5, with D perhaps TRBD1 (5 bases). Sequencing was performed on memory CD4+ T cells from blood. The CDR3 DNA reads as TGCGCCAGCAGCTTGCTAGTACCAGGGCAAGAGACCCAGTACTTC. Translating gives CASSLLVPGQETQYF.